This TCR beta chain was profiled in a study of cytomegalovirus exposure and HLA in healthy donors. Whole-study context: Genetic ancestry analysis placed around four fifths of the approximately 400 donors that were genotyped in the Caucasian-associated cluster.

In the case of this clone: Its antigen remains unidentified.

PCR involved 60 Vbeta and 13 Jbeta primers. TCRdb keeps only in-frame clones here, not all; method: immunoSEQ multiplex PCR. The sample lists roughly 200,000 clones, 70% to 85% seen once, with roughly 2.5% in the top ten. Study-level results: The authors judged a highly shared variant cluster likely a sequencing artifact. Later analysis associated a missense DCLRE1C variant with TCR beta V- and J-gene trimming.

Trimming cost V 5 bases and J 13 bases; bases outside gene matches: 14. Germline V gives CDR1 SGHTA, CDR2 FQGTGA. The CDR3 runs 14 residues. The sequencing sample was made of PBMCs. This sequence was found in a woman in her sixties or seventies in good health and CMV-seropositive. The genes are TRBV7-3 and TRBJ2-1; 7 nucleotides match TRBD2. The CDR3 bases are TGTGCCAGCAGCCAAACCGGCGGGGGAGCCCCCCAGTTCTTC. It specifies CASSQTGGGAPQFF.